This T cell receptor (beta chain) was identified in a study of cytomegalovirus exposure and HLA in healthy donors (dated by TCRdb to between 2016 and 2019). Looking at the study overall: An earlier analysis of under 600 of the donors reported 250 to 300 Gb of sequence data and 117 million unique TCR beta sequences from approximately 180 million T cells. An early release that covered about 600 HLA-typed donors contained around 300 gigabases of sequencing data and roughly 84 million unique TCR sequences. Of the 300 to 450 genotyped donors, roughly 80% were placed in the genetic ancestry cluster associated with self-reported Caucasian donors. The study was designed to test whether signatures of past pathogen exposure could be identified by cataloging public T cell receptors. Using immunosequencing, the study profiled T cell repertoires from 500 to 800 subjects and related those repertoires to cytomegalovirus serostatus. In addition to the first cohort of 666 subjects, a separate validation cohort of 120 different subjects was used. To predict cytomegalovirus infection status, the study combined high-throughput TCR immunosequencing, statistical association of individual TCRs with disease status, and machine learning. To study patterns of TCR occurrence, a later analysis re-analyzed previously published TCR beta repertoires from 666 donors and added high-resolution HLA genotyping. Rather than drawing on any new phenotypic data, the later analysis identified candidate immune exposures from TCR beta sequences and the way those sequences occurred across donors. In an earlier analysis of 500 to 650 of the donors, high-throughput TCR beta sequencing was used to judge whether each TCR beta V gene segment behaved as functional or pseudogenic. Donor age, sex, ethnicity and CMV serostatus were compiled together with the repertoire data. A later genetic analysis used genome-wide SNP genotypes for about three fifths of the 666 donors, treating that subset as a discovery cohort. All discovery cohort repertoires had been generated on a single sequencing platform. Both class I and class II loci were covered by HLA typing, at four-digit resolution. The number of typed donors differed by locus: about 620-640 for A, B, C, DRB1 and DQB1; 522 for DQA1; over 600 for DPA1; and about 470 for DPB1. About five DR-DQ haplotypes were treated as single units for association and clustering because of strong linkage in the cohort. On average, roughly 240,000 unique TCR beta nucleotide sequences were sequenced per donor among some 420 genotyped donors of the cohort, with roughly 20% of those sequences being non-productive.

The cohort consisted of 600 or so healthy bone marrow donors. At the time of sampling, all cohort members were nominally healthy, though unrecorded immune exposures were likely present. The donor was CMV seropositive and was included in the group of 300 or so seropositive cohort members. A peripheral blood sample was provided by each donor, and peripheral blood mononuclear cells were used for TCR beta sequencing. The Qiagen DNeasy Blood Extraction Kit was used to extract genomic DNA from the blood cell samples. Library creation used the immunoSEQ multiplex PCR assay. For the multiplex PCR, a mixture combining 60 forward primers for TCR Vbeta segments and 13 reverse primers for TCR Jbeta segments was used. The CDR3 region of rearranged TCR beta genes was amplified from genomic DNA by a multiplex PCR assay. The Illumina HiSeq System was used to sequence the amplified TCR beta libraries as 87-base-pair reads. The published analysis was carried out like this. A later analysis tallied approximately 87 million unique TCR beta chains across the 666 repertoires, and some 10 million of those chains were shared by two or more donors. To remove PCR and sequencing errors, raw reads were error-corrected and collapsed into unique sequences using a nearest-neighbor algorithm that merged closely related sequences. To assign V, D and J gene segments, CDR3 sequences were aligned to IMGT reference sequences. For a sequence to be retained, a match of at least six nucleotides was required to both a V gene segment and a J gene segment. A rearrangement was called productive if the CDR3 had no stop codons and remained in frame with V and J, and every other rearrangement was called non-productive. CDR3 was defined according to IMGT convention as the region running from the second conserved V-encoded cysteine to the conserved J-encoded phenylalanine. Sequences without an unambiguous match to a single V gene segment were excluded from the earlier analysis of several hundred of the donors. An earlier analysis of a few hundred of the donors called V segments functional above 56.7% productive rearrangements and segregating when the between-donor standard deviation exceeded 5%. A statistical classification framework was built for diagnosing cytomegalovirus status from the catalog of TCR beta chain sequences. V and J gene assignment, in a later analysis, came from comparing TCR nucleotide sequences with IMGT/GENE-DB human TR gene sequences. The TCRdist pipeline was used in a later analysis to assign CDR3 sequences and most-parsimonious VDJ recombination scenarios. In a later analysis, every TCR beta chain was defined by the combination of its CDR3 amino acid sequence and its V-gene family, and reads without a unique V-gene family were dropped. To address suspected cross-contamination and a sequencing artifact, a later analysis removed some 620 highly shared, low-generation-probability nucleotide sequences. For each public chain, a later analysis derived a clonal expansion index from normalized ranks of inferred template counts within each repertoire. In a later analysis, generation probabilities were computed with a VDJ recombination model fitted to out-of-frame rearrangements, and the resulting probabilities were checked against IGoR. In a later analysis, TCR-TCR, TCR-HLA and TCR-CMV co-occurrence was scored with hypergeometric tests, and a repertoire-size bias correction was applied to TCR pairs. False discovery rates were estimated in a later analysis by permuting HLA or CMV assignments 20 times. In a later analysis, co-occurring TCRs were grouped using DBSCAN, with TCRdist sequence similarity added in when clustering inside HLA-allele-positive subsets. For co-occurrence clustering, repertoires with fewer than 30,000 or more than 120,000 public chains were excluded, along with about five repertoires with anomalous nucleotide sharing. In TCRdb, the immuneACCESS table is reduced to in-frame sequences with V and J assigned. These tables do not hold every clone; where another copy was compared, an unresolved V gene accounts for under half, and the others remain unexplained. V, J and clone size were drawn from that table, and D and trimming were deduced from the DNA. In all, the sample holds roughly 130,000 clones, and roughly two thirds of those were seen once. The ten largest clonotypes hold 1.5% to 2% of the sample.

Summary of the overall study and its limitations: Only TCR beta chains were sequenced in this cohort, and the absence of alpha or paired-chain data limited detectable features. In a later genetic analysis, a missense DCLRE1C variant was associated with V-gene and J-gene trimming of TCR beta chains, and the association was replicated in an independent cohort. In a later analysis, over 15,000 TCR beta sequences were associated with specific HLA alleles at a false discovery rate of 0.05. Three of the identified cytomegalovirus-associated TCR beta chains were confirmed in vitro to be specific for cytomegalovirus antigens. A further reported finding was that TCR beta sequences accurately predicted the HLA-A and HLA-B alleles for most subjects in the first cohort. In a later genetic analysis, fewer N-insertions in productive TCRs were reported among donors in an Asian-associated ancestry cluster than the roughly 700-donor mean. A later analysis reported that several top co-occurrence clusters appeared linked to parvovirus B19, influenza, CMV and Epstein-Barr virus. Cytomegalovirus status was reported to be diagnosed by the classifier with high specificity and sensitivity in both the original and validation cohorts. Because HLA typing was missing for some donors at each locus, association tests included only the typed subset. A total of fewer than 200 TCR beta chains were listed by the study as associated with cytomegalovirus. Linkage disequilibrium might explain the correlated functional status among segregating V segments, but an unknown experimental factor could not be ruled out. According to the authors, the approach could potentially be generalized to other disease states and immunological phenotypes. A later analysis found that HLA-associated TCR beta chains were more clonally expanded and had lower generation probabilities than equally common non-associated chains. In a later analysis, the rate of TCR association differed among HLA loci, with DRB1 alleles having the most associated TCRs and HLA-C alleles having the fewest. When HLA alleles, especially DR and DQ, strongly co-occurred, attributing TCR associations to individual alleles was difficult. Some IMGT-functional V segments, including TRBV6-2 and TRBV6-3, could not be distinguished by the 87-base-pair reads and were therefore excluded. A later analysis found that most CMV-associated TCR beta chains appeared HLA-restricted, with HLA associations seemingly driven largely by CMV exposure. In an earlier analysis of a few hundred of the donors, most TCR beta V segments were observed in productive rearrangements about 90% or about 30% of the time, broadly matching IMGT annotations. Presence/absence analyses assumed roughly uniform sequencing depth across donors, an assumption that may not hold. The earlier analysis of approximately 560 of the donors excluded over 15 rarely observed V segments, including chromosome 9 orphons, because counts were too low. The sequencing pipeline was judged likely to have produced a cluster of highly shared sequence variants as a technical artifact. The only immune exposure information available for the cohort was CMV serostatus. Most TCR sequences were observed very rarely across donors, whereas some public TCRs were present in many individuals.

Notes on this clone: It lacks a known antigen. Per-base qualities were not stored, and no clone one base away is much larger.

The junction carries 15 bases between V and J, which are trimmed by 5 bases and 7 bases respectively. Its CDR3 holds 14 amino acids, cysteine through phenylalanine. Only CDR3 DNA remains: 42 bases, in frame from the first base. The germline V gene supplies CDR1 SGHVS and CDR2 FNYEAQ. This TCR came from a man aged 25-45 years in good health and CMV-seropositive. What was sequenced was PBMCs. The V gene is TRBV7-6 and the J gene is TRBJ2-1, with a weak D call of TRBD2 (6 bases match). The nucleotide sequence is given as TGTGCCAGCAGCCCCGGGACTTCTTTTAATGAGCAGTTCTTC. Its protein reads: CASSPGTSFNEQFF.